This TCR beta chain stems from a study of blood T cell repertoires in COVID-19. On the study more broadly: T cells, B-cell-depleted T cells, or PBMCs provided the cDNA or gDNA that served as material.

Under the authors' procedure: Amplification with reference gene primers provided the estimates of nucleated cell counts. Profiling relied on immunoSEQ multiplex PCR, and the TCRdb table lists in-frame clones only, not all of them. V and J calls and clone size come straight from that table; D and trimming were deduced from the DNA. The sample has 43,000 or so clones, 90% seen once. Germline V gene sequence: CDR1 SGHNT, CDR2 YENEEA. The J segment lost 4 bases and the V segment lost 1 base, leaving 9 bases of the junction unmatched. The CDR3 consists of 17 residues. The clonotype comes from a human donor in a cohort sampled during active COVID-19. The rearrangement joins TRBV11-3 to TRBJ2-3; 9 bases match TRBD1. The sequenced sample consisted of peripheral blood. CDR3 sequence reads: CASSLASGNRGPDTQYF. The CDR3 coding sequence is TGTGCCAGCAGCTTAGCTTCCGGGAACAGGGGGCCAGATACGCAGTATTTT.